Listed here is a single T cell receptor (beta chain). The sample comes from a study of blood T cell repertoires in COVID-19. The repertoire was sequenced with immunoSEQ multiplex PCR; TCRdb's copy has only in-frame clones and lacks some. Counted here are approximately 97,000 clones, more than 75% occurring once; the ten biggest clones make up 15% to 20%. The J segment lost 5 bases and the V segment lost 10 bases, leaving 4 bases of the junction unmatched. The germline gives CDR1 MDHEN, CDR2 SYDVKM. The CDR3 has 13 amino acids. The chain couples TRBV28 to TRBJ2-1; 11 bases match TRBD2. The source material was peripheral blood. This TCR was sampled from a human donor in a cohort sampled during active COVID-19. The CDR3 sequence is CATTGLADNEQFF. CDR3 in DNA: TGTGCCACCACGGGACTAGCGGACAATGAGCAGTTCTTC.